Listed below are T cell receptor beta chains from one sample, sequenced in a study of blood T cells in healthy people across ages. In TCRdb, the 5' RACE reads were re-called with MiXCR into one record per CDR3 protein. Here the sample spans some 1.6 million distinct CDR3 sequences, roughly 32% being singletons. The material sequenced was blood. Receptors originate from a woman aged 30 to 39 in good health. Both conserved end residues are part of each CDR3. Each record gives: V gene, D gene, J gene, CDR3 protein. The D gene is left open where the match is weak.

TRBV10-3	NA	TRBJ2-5	CAIRQLPQETQYF
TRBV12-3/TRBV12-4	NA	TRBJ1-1	CASSFGSTEVFF
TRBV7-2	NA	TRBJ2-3	CASSLVGFTDTRYF
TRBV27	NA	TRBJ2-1	CASRVLGYNEQFF
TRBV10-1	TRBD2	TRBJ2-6	CASSELTSGGNSGANVLTF
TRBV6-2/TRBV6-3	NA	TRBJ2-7	CASSYVGLRSAYEQYF
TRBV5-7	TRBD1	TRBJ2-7	CASSCDRGPLSIAYEQYF
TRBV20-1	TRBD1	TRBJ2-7	CGALLLTGVGEQYF
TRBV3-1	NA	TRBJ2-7	CASSQDPPDSNLEQYF
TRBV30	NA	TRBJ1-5	CAWSSGLGGQPQHF
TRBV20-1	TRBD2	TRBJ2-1	CSWRLATISSYNEQFF
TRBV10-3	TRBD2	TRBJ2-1	CAISDRTSGNNEQFF
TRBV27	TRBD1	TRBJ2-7	CASSMVPGQGPYEQYF
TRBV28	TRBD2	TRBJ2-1	CASSLPDLAGGGYNEQFF
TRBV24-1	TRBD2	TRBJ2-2	CATSDSTSGNTGELFF
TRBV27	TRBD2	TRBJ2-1	CASMGLAGLTEQFF
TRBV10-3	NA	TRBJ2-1	CAIRPTAIDNEQFF
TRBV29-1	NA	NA	CSVEGRNEQYF
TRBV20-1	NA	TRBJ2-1	CSARPGRGGNEQFF
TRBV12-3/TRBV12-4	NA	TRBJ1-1	CASSPTGHPNTEAFF
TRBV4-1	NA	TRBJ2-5	CASSQGNPGQETQYF
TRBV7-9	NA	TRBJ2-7	CASSLPVPGFSSYEQYF